The clone carrying this T cell receptor beta chain has just one count. This sample is part of a study of blood T cell repertoires in COVID-19. Study context: There were acute and convalescent COVID-19 samples, and they came from the United States, Italy and Spain.

Using immunoSEQ multiplex PCR, the repertoire was profiled, and TCRdb retains in-frame clones only, with some absent. The table includes a few hundred thousand clones, roughly nine tenths detected once. The CDR3 runs 16 residues. Germline V gives CDR1 LNHDA, CDR2 SQIVND (reference sequence). The V end was cut by 7 bases, the J end by 0 bases, with 16 bases between. This chain links TRBV19 with TRBJ1-3; the D gene is possibly TRBD1 (6 bases). This receptor was obtained from a woman between 25 and 40 years old with COVID-19, enrolled during active disease. Material: peripheral blood. This chain's CDR3 is CASTPGHLISGNTIYF. CDR3 DNA: TGTGCCAGTACCCCGGGACACTTGATCTCTGGAAACACCATATATTTT.